This T cell receptor (beta chain) is from a study of circulating CD8 cells and anti-PD-1 response in melanoma. Regarding the study as a whole: Subset repertoires were largely private at M1, with under 7% shared.

Live CD3+CD8+TCRalphabeta+ cells were sorted into four subsets by PD-1 and/or TIGIT. Germline-derived CDR1 and CDR2 are SNHLY and FYNNEI. The CDR3 runs 13 residues. V lost 4 bases and J 8 bases, leaving 12 bases between the germline ends. This clonotype is large (0.1 to 1%) within its sample. The antigen remains undetermined. TCR libraries were prepared from around 15 ng of total RNA with the QIAseq Immune Repertoire TCR panel. TCRdb redid the calling of the reads with MiXCR, one entry per CDR3 protein. The sample includes about 400 distinct CDR3 sequences, 9.3% of them seen just once. The chain carries TRBV2 and TRBJ2-1; TRBD1 or TRBD2 may be the D gene (6 bases each). The input for sequencing was CD8+ T cells from PBMCs, taken at baseline or after one month of anti-PD-1 therapy (not recorded which). The TCR originated in a human donor with melanoma. The CDR3 loop reads CASSAGASYEQFF. In DNA form, the CDR3 reads TGTGCCAGCAGTGCGGGGGCGAGCTATGAGCAGTTCTTC.